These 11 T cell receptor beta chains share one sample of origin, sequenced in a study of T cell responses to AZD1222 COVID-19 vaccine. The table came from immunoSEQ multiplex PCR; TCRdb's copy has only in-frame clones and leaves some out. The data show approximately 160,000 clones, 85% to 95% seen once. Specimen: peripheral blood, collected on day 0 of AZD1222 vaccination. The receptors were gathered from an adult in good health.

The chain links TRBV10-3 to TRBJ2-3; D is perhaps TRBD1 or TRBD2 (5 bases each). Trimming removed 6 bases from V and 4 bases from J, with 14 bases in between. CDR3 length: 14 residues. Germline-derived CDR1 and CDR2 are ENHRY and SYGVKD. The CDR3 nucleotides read TGTGCCATCAGACCCGGGACGGCGGCAGATACGCAGTATTTT. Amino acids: CAIRPGTAADTQYF.

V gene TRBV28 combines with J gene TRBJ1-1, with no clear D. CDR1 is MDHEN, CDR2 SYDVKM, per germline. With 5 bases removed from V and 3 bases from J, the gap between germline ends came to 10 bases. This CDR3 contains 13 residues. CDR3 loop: CASSKGAYTEAFF. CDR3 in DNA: TGTGCCAGCAGTAAGGGAGCGTACACTGAAGCTTTCTTT.

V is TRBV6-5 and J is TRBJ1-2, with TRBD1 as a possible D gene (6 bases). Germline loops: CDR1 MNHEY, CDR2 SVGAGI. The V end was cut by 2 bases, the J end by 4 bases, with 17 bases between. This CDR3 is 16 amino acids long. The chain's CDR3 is CASSYTGGRGGYGYTF. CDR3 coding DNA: TGTGCCAGCAGTTACACCGGGGGCAGGGGAGGCTATGGCTACACCTTC.

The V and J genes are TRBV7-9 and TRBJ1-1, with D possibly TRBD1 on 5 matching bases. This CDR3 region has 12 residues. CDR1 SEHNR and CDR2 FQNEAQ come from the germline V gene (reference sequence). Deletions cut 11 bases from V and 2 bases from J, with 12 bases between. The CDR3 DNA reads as TGTGCCGGAGGGAGGGACAACACTGAAGCTTTCTTT. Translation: CAGGRDNTEAFF.

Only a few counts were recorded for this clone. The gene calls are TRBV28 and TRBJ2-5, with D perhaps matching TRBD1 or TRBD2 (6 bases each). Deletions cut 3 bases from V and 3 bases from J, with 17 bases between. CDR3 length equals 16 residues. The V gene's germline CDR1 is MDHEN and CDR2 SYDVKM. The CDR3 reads CASSFTPGGWEETQYF. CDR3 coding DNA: TGTGCCAGCAGTTTTACCCCCGGGGGCTGGGAAGAGACCCAGTACTTC. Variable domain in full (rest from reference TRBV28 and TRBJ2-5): DVKVTQSSRYLVKRTGEKVFLECVQDMDHENMFWYRQDPGLGLRLIYFSYDVKMKEKGDIPEGYSVSREKKERFSLILESASTNQTSMYLCASSFTPGGWEETQYFGPGTRLLVL.

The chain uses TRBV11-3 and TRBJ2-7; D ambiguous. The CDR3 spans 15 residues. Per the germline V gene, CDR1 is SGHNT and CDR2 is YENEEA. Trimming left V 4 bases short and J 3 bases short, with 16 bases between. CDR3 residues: CASSYRPSPRYEQYF. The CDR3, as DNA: TGTGCCAGCAGCTATCGACCCAGTCCCCGCTACGAGCAGTACTTC.

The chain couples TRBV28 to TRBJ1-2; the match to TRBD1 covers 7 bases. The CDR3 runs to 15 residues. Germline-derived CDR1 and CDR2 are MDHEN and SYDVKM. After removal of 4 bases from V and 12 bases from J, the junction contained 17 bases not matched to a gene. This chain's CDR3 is CASSSNSGGGEMDTF. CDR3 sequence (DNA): TGTGCCAGCAGTTCGAACAGTGGAGGGGGCGAAATGGACACCTTC.

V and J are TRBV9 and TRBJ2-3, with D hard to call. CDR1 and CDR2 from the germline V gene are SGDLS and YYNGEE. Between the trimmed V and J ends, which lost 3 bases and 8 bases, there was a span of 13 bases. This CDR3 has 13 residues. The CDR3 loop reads CASSARYASTQYF. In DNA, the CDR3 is TGTGCCAGCAGCGCCCGGTACGCAAGTACGCAGTATTTT.

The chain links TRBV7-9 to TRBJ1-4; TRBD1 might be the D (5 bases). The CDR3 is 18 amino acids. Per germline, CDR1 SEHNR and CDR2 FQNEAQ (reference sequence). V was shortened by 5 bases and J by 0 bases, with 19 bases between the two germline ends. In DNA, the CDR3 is TGTGCCAGCAGCCAGAGCAAGAGGACACTCACAACTAATGAAAAACTGTTTTTT. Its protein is CASSQSKRTLTTNEKLFF. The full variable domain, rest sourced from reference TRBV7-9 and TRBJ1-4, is DTGVSQNPRHKITKRGQNVTFRCDPISEHNRLYWYRQTLGQGPEFLTYFQNEAQLEKSRLLSDRFSAERPKGSFSTLEIQRTEQGDSAMYLCASSQSKRTLTTNEKLFFGSGTQLSVL.

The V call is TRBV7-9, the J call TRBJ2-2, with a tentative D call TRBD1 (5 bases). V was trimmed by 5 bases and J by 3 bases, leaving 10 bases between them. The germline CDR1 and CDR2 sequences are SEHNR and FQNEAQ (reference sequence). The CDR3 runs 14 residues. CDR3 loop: CASSPGKYTGELFF. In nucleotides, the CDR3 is TGTGCCAGCAGCCCAGGGAAGTACACCGGGGAGCTGTTTTTT.

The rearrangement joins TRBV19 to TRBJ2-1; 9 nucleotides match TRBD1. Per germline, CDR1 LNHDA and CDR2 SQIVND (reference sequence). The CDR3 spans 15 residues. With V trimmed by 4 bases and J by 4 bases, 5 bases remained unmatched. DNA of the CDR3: TGTGCCAGTAGTAGGTTTGGGACAGGGTACAATGAGCAGTTCTTC. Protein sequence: CASSRFGTGYNEQFF.